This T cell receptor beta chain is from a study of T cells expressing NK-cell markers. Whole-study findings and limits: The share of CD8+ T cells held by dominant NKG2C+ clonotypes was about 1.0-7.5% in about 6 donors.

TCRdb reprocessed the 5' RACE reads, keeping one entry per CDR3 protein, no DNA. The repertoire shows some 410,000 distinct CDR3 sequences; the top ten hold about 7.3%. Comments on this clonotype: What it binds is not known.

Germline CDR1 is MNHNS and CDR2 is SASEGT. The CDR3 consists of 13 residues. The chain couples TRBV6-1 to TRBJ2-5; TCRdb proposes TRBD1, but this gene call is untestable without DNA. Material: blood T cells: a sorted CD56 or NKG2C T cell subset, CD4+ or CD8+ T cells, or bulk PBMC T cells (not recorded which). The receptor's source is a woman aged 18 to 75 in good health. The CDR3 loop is CASRGGREETQYF.